This T cell receptor (beta chain) was observed in a study of blood T cells in healthy people across ages (dated by TCRdb to 2013 to 2016). Study-level background: In model experiments, template switching captured roughly one uniquely barcoded TCR beta cDNA molecule for every two T cells. Donors of different ages were randomly distributed across sequencing lanes to avoid experimental bias. Age-related changes in TCR beta repertoire diversity were measured in the study by deep sequencing normalized with unique cDNA molecular identifiers. The donors were split into four age groups: young (average around 16 years), middle-aged (around 37), aged (about 62) and long-lived (roughly 88). Using the same blood draw, the study looked at two additional independent replicas of 1 million unique cDNA reads for two donors, one aged 18 to 30 and the other aged 80 or older. Summary of the overall study and its limitations: A strong correlation was found between observed TCR beta diversity and the percentage of naive T cells measured by flow cytometry. Compared with the aged group, the long-lived group had more naive CD4+ T cells, fewer expanded clones and increased TCR diversity, a pattern suggesting age selection. Because profiling used bulk unsorted PBMCs, naive and antigen-experienced compartments could not be compared conclusively. Because the CMV infection status of the donors was unknown, age-related changes in expanded clonotypes may potentially have been confounded. Estimates of total diversity based on one million sequenced T cells were considered lower bounds and underestimates. As age increased, observed TCR beta diversity per million T cells dropped in a roughly linear way, and a significant reduction was already evident by age 40.

From the germline V gene, CDR1 is MNHEY and CDR2 is SVGEGT. Clipping removes 2 bases from V and 5 bases from J, with 7 as the unmatched junction base count. Measured from the cysteine to the phenylalanine, the CDR3 is 15 residues long. The retained sequence is limited to the CDR3, 45 bases, with the frame set at the first base. Library preparation used 5' RACE. Instrument on record: Illumina HiSeq 2500. The second PCR ran for about 6 to 12 cycles and used a J-beta primer mix along with a sample-barcoded 5' primer. A unique molecular identifier was introduced onto each TCR beta cDNA molecule by a template-switch 5' adaptor carrying 12 random nucleotides. At least 2.5 million CDR3-containing paired-end reads were obtained from each sample. First-strand cDNA synthesis was performed from all RNA using the Mint cDNA synthesis kit, with priming by a TRBC-specific oligonucleotide. All cDNA was treated with uracil-DNA glycosylase and then went through a first 18-cycle PCR with the universal primers M1SS and BC2_uni_R. As for how the authors treated the data: Normalization of each sample was performed by random selection of 1 million high-quality reads, each carrying a distinct molecular identifier. Instead of being binned into consensus sequences, reads that shared molecular identifiers were thrown out. MiTCR, set to a Q25 quality threshold and the strictest error-elimination algorithm, was used for CDR3 identification, clonotype clustering and error correction. A nonparametric unseen species model with Euler transformation was used to estimate a lower bound on total TCR beta diversity. TCRdb took the public reads, trimmed them with fastp at Q25, ran MiXCR for clone calling and kept in-frame beta chains. Each CDR3 protein appears once, grouped with its most common genes and DNA. The V and J calls here are based on TCRdb, not the publication. The sample includes about 1.8 million distinct CDR3 sequences, with roughly 52% observed a single time. Roughly 2% of the sample is in the top ten clones.

Donors were 30 to 45 systemically healthy Caucasian individuals from Russia aged 6 to 90 years. Approximately 9.3 milliliters of peripheral blood were collected from each donor into EDTA-treated Vacutainer tubes. PBMCs were isolated by Ficoll-Paque density-gradient centrifugation, with at least 6.5 million obtained per sample. Total RNA was extracted from PBMCs with Trizol reagent, with at least 6 micrograms obtained per sample. Naive CD45RAhigh/CD27high T cell percentages were measured by flow cytometry on a PBMC aliquot from every donor. This clonotype came up once. Its target antigen remains unknown. The input lacks base qualities; no much larger clone sits a single base away.

The specimen sequenced was blood. Recombination joined TRBV6-2 or TRBV6-3 with TRBJ1-1, with 8 bases in between that match TRBD1. This TCR was recovered from a woman aged 40 to 49 in good health. At the DNA level, the sequence is TGTGCCAGCAGTTACAGGACAGGGCGAGGGACTGAAGCTTTCTTT. The resulting protein is CASSYRTGRGTEAFF.